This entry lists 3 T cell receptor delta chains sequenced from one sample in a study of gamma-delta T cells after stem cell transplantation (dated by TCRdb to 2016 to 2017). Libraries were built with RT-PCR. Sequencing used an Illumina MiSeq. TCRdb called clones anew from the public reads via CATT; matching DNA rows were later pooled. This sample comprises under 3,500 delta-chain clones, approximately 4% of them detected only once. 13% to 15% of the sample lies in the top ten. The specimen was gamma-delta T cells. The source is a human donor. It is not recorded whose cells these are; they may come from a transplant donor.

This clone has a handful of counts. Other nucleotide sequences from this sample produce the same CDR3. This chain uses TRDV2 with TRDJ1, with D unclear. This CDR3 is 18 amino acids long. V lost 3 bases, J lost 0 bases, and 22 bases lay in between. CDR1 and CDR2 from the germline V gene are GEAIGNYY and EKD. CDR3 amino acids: CACDALESRLPYTDKLIF. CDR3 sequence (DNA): TGTGCCTGTGACGCCCTAGAGTCTCGGCTACCCTACACCGATAAACTCATCTTT.

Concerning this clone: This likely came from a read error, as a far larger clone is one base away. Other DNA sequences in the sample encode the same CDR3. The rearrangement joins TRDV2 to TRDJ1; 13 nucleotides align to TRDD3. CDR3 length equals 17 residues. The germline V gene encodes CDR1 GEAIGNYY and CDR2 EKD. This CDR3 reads CACDFILGDTRSDKLIF. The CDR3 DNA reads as TGTGCCTGTGACTTTATACTGGGGGATACGCGTTCCGATAAACTCATCTTC.

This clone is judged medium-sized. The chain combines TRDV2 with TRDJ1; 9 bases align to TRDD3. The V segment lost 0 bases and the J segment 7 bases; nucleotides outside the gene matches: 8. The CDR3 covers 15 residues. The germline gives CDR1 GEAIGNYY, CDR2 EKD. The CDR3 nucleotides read TGTGCCTGTGACACCGTAGGGGATACGTCGGCTAAACTCATCTTT. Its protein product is CACDTVGDTSAKLIF.